This is a list of T cell receptor beta chains from one sample in a study of blood T cell repertoires in COVID-19. The repertoire was sequenced with immunoSEQ multiplex PCR; TCRdb's copy has only in-frame clones and lacks some. The table shows 95,000 to 100,000 clones, with 85% occurring only once. The sequenced material came from peripheral blood. The receptors were gathered from a woman between 70 and 85 years old with active or convalescent COVID-19. CDR3s include the opening cysteine and the closing phenylalanine or tryptophan. A D gene is named only where the DNA matches it firmly. For some rows the clone size is stated as once, few or many, or as a class when expanded; others skip it.

D | J | size | V | length | DNA | CDR3
TRBD1 | TRBJ1-6 | . | TRBV5-3 | 15 | TGTGCCAGAAGCCTACCAGGACAGGGCGGTTCACCCCTCCACTTT | CARSLPGQGGSPLHF
. | TRBJ2-5 | . | TRBV5-1 | 15 | TGCGCCAGCAGCTTGGATGCGGGGGCGGGGGAGACCCAGTACTTC | CASSLDAGAGETQYF
TRBD2 | TRBJ2-1 | . | TRBV3-1/TRBV3-2 | 15 | TGTGCCAGCAGCCCGCCGGGGGGCGGGGGGTATGAGCAGTTCTTC | CASSPPGGGGYEQFF
. | TRBJ2-3 | . | TRBV7-3 | 14 | TGTGCCAGCAGCTCGGGGAGCTACACAGATACGCAGTATTTT | CASSSGSYTDTQYF
. | TRBJ2-3 | . | TRBV18 | 13 | TGTGCCAGCTCACCAATCCGGTCTGATACGCAGTATTTT | CASSPIRSDTQYF
TRBD2 | TRBJ2-1 | . | TRBV9 | 15 | TGTGCCAGCAGTGTAGCGGGAGTAAACTACAATGAGCAGTTCTTC | CASSVAGVNYNEQFF
TRBD1 | TRBJ1-2 | . | TRBV4-3 | 13 | TGCGCCAGCAGCCAGTCCGACAGGGACGGCTACACCTTC | CASSQSDRDGYTF
. | TRBJ2-3 | . | TRBV29-1 | 12 | TGCAGCGTTGAGCTCGCGGCAGATACGCAGTATTTT | CSVELAADTQYF
TRBD1 | TRBJ2-7 | . | TRBV7-8 | 13 | TGTGCCAGCAGCCGGGACAGGTTATACGAGCAGTACTTC | CASSRDRLYEQYF
TRBD1 | TRBJ2-3 | few | TRBV10-3 | 15 | TGTGCCATCAGAGGGGACAGGGGGCAGAGAGATACGCAGTATTTT | CAIRGDRGQRDTQYF
. | TRBJ2-7 | . | TRBV3-1/TRBV3-2 | 15 | TGTGCCAGCAGCCAAGATCTACGGGGCTCCTACGAGCAGTACTTC | CASSQDLRGSYEQYF
. | TRBJ2-1 | . | TRBV7-2 | 14 | TGTGCCAGCAGCGCCTACAGGGCGATGGATGAGCAGTTCTTC | CASSAYRAMDEQFF
TRBD1 | TRBJ2-3 | . | TRBV11-1 | 15 | TGTGCCAGCAGCCCCAGAGGACAGGGCACAGATACGCAGTATTTT | CASSPRGQGTDTQYF
. | TRBJ2-7 | once | TRBV21-1 | 18 | TGTGCCAGCAGCAAAGAGGGTAGGAGGCTAGCGGTCCTCTACGAGCAGTACTTC | CASSKEGRRLAVLYEQYF
TRBD1 | TRBJ1-6 | . | TRBV6-5 | 13 | TGTGCCAGCACGGACAGGAGAGATTCACCCCTCCACTTT | CASTDRRDSPLHF
TRBD2 | TRBJ2-5 | . | TRBV30 | 15 | TGTGCCTGGAGAAGGTTGGGGGGGTACCAAGAGACCCAGTACTTC | CAWRRLGGYQETQYF
TRBD1 | TRBJ1-5 | . | TRBV11-2 | 15 | TGTGCCAGCAGCCAGGACAGGGTTCCTAATCAGCCCCAGCATTTT | CASSQDRVPNQPQHF
. | TRBJ2-7 | . | TRBV30 | 12 | TGTGCCGGCCGGGACTTTACCTACGAGCAGTACTTC | CAGRDFTYEQYF
TRBD1 | TRBJ2-7 | . | TRBV18 | 16 | TGTGCCAGCTCGCAGAAGACAGGGGGCGCAGGGAACGAGCAGTACTTC | CASSQKTGGAGNEQYF
. | TRBJ1-1 | . | TRBV7-9 | 15 | TGTGCCAGCAGCGCGCGGGGGGCGGGGAACACTGAAGCTTTCTTT | CASSARGAGNTEAFF
. | TRBJ2-7 | . | TRBV7-9 | 15 | TGTGCCAGCAGCTCAACAGGGATGGCATCCTACGAGCAGTACTTC | CASSSTGMASYEQYF
TRBD1 | TRBJ2-7 | once | TRBV11-2 | 15 | TGTGCCAGCAGCCCCCGGACAGGGCCCGCCTACGAGCAGTACTTC | CASSPRTGPAYEQYF
TRBD1 | TRBJ1-6 | . | TRBV20-1 | 15 | TGCAGTGCCAGTCTTAGGGACAGGGACAATTCACCCCTCCACTTT | CSASLRDRDNSPLHF
. | TRBJ2-3 | . | TRBV28 | 15 | TGTGCCAGCAGTTTCGCCCGGGGTGTCACAGATACGCAGTATTTT | CASSFARGVTDTQYF
TRBD1 | TRBJ2-7 | . | TRBV7-2 | 16 | TGTGCCAGCAGCGCATTAGGGACAGGGGGCAAACGGGAGCAGTACTTC | CASSALGTGGKREQYF
TRBD2 | TRBJ2-2 | . | TRBV27 | 17 | TGTGCCAGCAGTTTCCGAATTAGCGGGGGGAACACCGGGGAGCTGTTTTTT | CASSFRISGGNTGELFF
TRBD1 | TRBJ2-1 | . | TRBV29-1 | 12 | TGCAGCGGGACAGGGCCTTACAATGAGCAGTTCTTC | CSGTGPYNEQFF
TRBD2 | TRBJ2-7 | . | TRBV20-1 | 14 | TGCAGTGCTAGTAGCGGGGGGGACTCCTACGAGCAGTACTTC | CSASSGGDSYEQYF
. | TRBJ1-3 | . | TRBV4-1 | 13 | TGCGCCAGCAGCCACCCCTCCGGGAACACCATATATTTT | CASSHPSGNTIYF
. | TRBJ1-2 | . | TRBV7-9 | 15 | TGTGCCAGCAGCGGGGACATCGGGGCTGAGTATGGCTACACCTTC | CASSGDIGAEYGYTF
. | TRBJ2-5 | . | TRBV5-1 | 16 | TGCGCCAGCAGCCACCCCCCACAGACAGGTCAAGAGACCCAGTACTTC | CASSHPPQTGQETQYF
TRBD1 | TRBJ2-7 | . | TRBV5-1 | 14 | TGCGCCAGCAGTTCGACAGGGGTTGGGTACGAGCAGTACTTC | CASSSTGVGYEQYF
TRBD1 | TRBJ2-2 | . | TRBV5-1 | 14 | TGCGCCAGCAGCCCTACGACAGGGACCGGGGAGCTGTTTTTT | CASSPTTGTGELFF
TRBD1 | TRBJ2-1 | . | TRBV9 | 14 | TGTGCCAGCAGCGTCGACAGGGCGCGCAATGAGCAGTTCTTC | CASSVDRARNEQFF
TRBD1 | TRBJ2-3 | . | TRBV12-3/TRBV12-4 | 12 | TGTGCCAGCAGGGGACAGGGAGATACGCAGTATTTT | CASRGQGDTQYF
TRBD1 | TRBJ2-1 | . | TRBV2 | 15 | TGTGCCAGCAGTATTGACAGGGGGGCCTACAATGAGCAGTTCTTC | CASSIDRGAYNEQFF
. | TRBJ2-5 | . | TRBV5-1 | 13 | TGCGCCAGCAGCTCGGGTCCCGGAGAGACCCAGTACTTC | CASSSGPGETQYF
TRBD1 | TRBJ2-6 | . | TRBV30 | 14 | TGTGCCTGGAGCTTACAGGGGGGGGCCAACGTCCTGACTTTC | CAWSLQGGANVLTF
TRBD2 | TRBJ2-7 | . | TRBV2 | 15 | TGTGCCAGCAGTGCTAGCGGGGGATCTTCCTACGAGCAGTACTTC | CASSASGGSSYEQYF
. | TRBJ1-3 | . | TRBV9 | 16 | TGTGCCAGCAGCGTGGGCAACCACTTAACTGGAAACACCATATATTTT | CASSVGNHLTGNTIYF
TRBD1 | TRBJ1-4 | . | TRBV7-9 | 15 | TGTGCCAGCAGCCATGACAGGGGTTCTAATGAAAAACTGTTTTTT | CASSHDRGSNEKLFF
TRBD2 | TRBJ2-7 | . | TRBV4-2 | 18 | TGTGCCAGCAGCCTACAAGGGGGAAGCGGGAGTACAATCTACGAGCAGTACTTC | CASSLQGGSGSTIYEQYF
TRBD2 | TRBJ2-5 | . | TRBV5-1 | 15 | TGCGCCAGCAGCTTGGAGGCGGGGGGGCAAGAGACCCAGTACTTC | CASSLEAGGQETQYF